This T cell receptor beta chain was documented in a study of graft-versus-host responses after intestinal transplantation (dated by TCRdb to the early 2020s). With regard to the full study: The transplants that recipients got were multivisceral, liver-intestinal, or isolated intestinal. A peak of at least 4% donor T cells among recipient peripheral blood mononuclear cells was the definition used for donor T cell macrochimerism. Graft-versus-host and host-versus-graft alloreactive T cell clones were tracked in the graft, circulation and bone marrow after intestinal transplantation using bulk TCR-beta CDR3 sequencing. Every recipient was given anti-thymocyte globulin induction, then maintenance tacrolimus and steroids for around three years. Samples from a few later patients were sequenced in-house on an Illumina MiSeq with MiXCR processing rather than by the commercial service. Of the 20 to 30 intestinal transplant recipients enrolled in the cohort, one of whom was a retransplant, 3 patients without pretransplant specimens were excluded. Alloreactive clones were identified by sequencing pre-transplant mixed lymphocyte reaction products and comparing these products with unstimulated pre-transplant donor and recipient T cells. What the work shows at the level of the full study, not this receptor alone: GvH clones were detected in recipient bone marrow, and some of these GvH clones were observed earlier in ileal mucosa or blood, consistent with an intestinal mucosal origin. In patients with donor T cell macrochimerism, the allografts had high GvH to HvG T cell clonal ratios. Early after transplant, declines in HvG clones were associated with peak levels of circulating GvH clones. The relatively low number and heterogeneity of intestinal transplant patients limited the conclusions.

The library relied on the immunoSEQ multiplex PCR assay. For most patients, high-throughput TCR-beta CDR3 sequencing of genomic DNA was performed by Adaptive Biotechnologies. From the authors' description of their analysis: TCR sequencing data were retrieved from Adaptive's ImmunoSEQ software for about 17 patients, whereas three other patients were processed with MiXCR and VDJtools. Because the origin of CDR3 nucleotide sequences shared between donor and recipient could not be assigned, those sequences were removed. Alloreactive clones required at least 2-fold expansion over unstimulated cells and minimum CFSE-low frequency of 0.002% (template counts) or 0.001% (read counts). Mappable clones were those detected in sequenced pre-transplant spleen, lymph node, or MLR CFSE-low populations of the donor or recipient. Cumulative frequency of alloreactive clones was calculated as a percentage of all sequences weighted by copy number. Drawn from immuneACCESS, this table holds only the in-frame rearrangements with V and J called that TCRdb kept. Clones are partly lost; checked studies trace under half to an unresolved V gene and leave the rest unexplained. The DNA gave D and trimming, while V, J and clone size come from that table. The sample table holds around 29,000 clones, of which 90% to 95% were seen once. The ten largest make up approximately 0.77% of the sample.

Blood samples were collected up to 4 times in the first month after transplant and then at least monthly when available. This clone was recorded only once. Its antigen is currently not known. No qualities accompany the bases; no much larger clone lies one base away. The germline V gene yields SGHRS for CDR1 and YFSETQ for CDR2. Including cysteine and phenylalanine, the CDR3 has 13 amino acids. Solely the CDR3 DNA is kept, with 39 bases framed from the first base. Deletion took 1 base off V and 1 base off J, with a span of 3 bases between the germline ends. The clonotype was recovered from a human patient who received an intestinal transplant, so some T cells may come from the graft donor. The specimen comprised PBMCs, sampled approximately ten weeks after intestinal transplant. The sequence links TRBV5-1 to TRBJ1-5, with no confident D gene call. The DNA sequence is given as TGCGCCAGCAGCTTGTTGAGCAATCAGCCCCAGCATTTT. Its protein product is CASSLLSNQPQHF.